This T cell receptor beta chain was sequenced during a study of blood T cell repertoires in COVID-19. V was clipped by 3 bases and J by 0 bases, with 12 bases between them. Germline V lookup: CDR1 SNHLY, CDR2 FYNNEI. The CDR3 covers 15 residues. Under the authors' procedure: It was from reference gene primer amplification that nucleated cell counts were estimated. Generated by immunoSEQ multiplex PCR, the TCRdb table keeps only in-frame clones and is missing some. Clone size and V and J calls were adopted from that table, with D and trimming inferred from the DNA. The table includes 60,000 to 85,000 clones, about 85% detected once. In the case of this clone: Other nucleotide sequences in the sample specify the same CDR3.

This clonotype was sampled from a woman aged 45-60 years with COVID-19, enrolled during active disease. Sequencing was done on a sample of peripheral blood. V usage is TRBV2 and J usage is TRBJ2-7; the D gene is possibly TRBD2 (6 bases). The CDR3 region has the DNA TGTGCCAGCAGTGAGGCGGGGAGTAGCTCCTACGAGCAGTACTTC. Its translation is CASSEAGSSSYEQYF.